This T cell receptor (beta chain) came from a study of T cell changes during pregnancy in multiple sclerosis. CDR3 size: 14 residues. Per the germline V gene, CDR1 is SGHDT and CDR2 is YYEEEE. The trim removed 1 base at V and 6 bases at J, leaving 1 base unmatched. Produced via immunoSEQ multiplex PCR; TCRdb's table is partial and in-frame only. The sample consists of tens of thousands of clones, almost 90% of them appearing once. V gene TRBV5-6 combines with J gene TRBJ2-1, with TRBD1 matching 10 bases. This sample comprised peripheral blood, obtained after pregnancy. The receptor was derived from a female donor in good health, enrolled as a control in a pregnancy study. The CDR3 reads CASSLWTGGNEQFF. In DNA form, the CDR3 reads TGTGCCAGCAGCTTGTGGACAGGGGGCAATGAGCAGTTCTTC. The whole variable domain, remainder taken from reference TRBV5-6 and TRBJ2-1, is DAGVTQSPTHLIKTRGQQVTLRCSPKSGHDTVSWYQQALGQGPQFIFQYYEEEERQRGNFPDRFSGHQFPNYSSELNVNALLLGDSALYLCASSLWTGGNEQFFGPGTRLTVL.